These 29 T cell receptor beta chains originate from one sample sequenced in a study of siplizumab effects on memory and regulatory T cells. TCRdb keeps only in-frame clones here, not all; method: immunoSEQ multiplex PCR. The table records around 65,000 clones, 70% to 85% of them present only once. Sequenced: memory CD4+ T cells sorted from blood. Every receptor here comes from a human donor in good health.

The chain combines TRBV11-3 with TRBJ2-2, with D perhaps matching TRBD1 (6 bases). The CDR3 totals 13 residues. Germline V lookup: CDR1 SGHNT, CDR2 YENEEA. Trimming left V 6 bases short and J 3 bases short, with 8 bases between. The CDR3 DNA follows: TGTGCCAGCAGGGGGGCCGACACCGGGGAGCTGTTTTTT. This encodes CASRGADTGELFF.

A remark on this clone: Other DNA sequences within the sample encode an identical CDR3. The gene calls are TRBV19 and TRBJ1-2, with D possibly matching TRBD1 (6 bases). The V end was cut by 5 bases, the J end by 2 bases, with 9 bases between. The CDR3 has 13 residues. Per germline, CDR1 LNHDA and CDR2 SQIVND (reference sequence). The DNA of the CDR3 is TGTGCCAGTAGTCCCGACAGGAACTATGGCTACACCTTC. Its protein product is CASSPDRNYGYTF.

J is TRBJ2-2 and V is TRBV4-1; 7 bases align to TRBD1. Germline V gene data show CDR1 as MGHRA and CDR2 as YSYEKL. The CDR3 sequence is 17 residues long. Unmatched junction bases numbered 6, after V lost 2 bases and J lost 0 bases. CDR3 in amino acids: CASSQPRQGANTGELFF. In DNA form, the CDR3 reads TGCGCCAGCAGCCAACCTAGACAGGGCGCGAACACCGGGGAGCTGTTTTTT.

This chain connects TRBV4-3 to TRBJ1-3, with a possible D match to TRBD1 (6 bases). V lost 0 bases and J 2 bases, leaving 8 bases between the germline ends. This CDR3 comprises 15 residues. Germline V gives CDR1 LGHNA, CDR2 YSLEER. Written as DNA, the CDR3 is TGCGCCAGCAGCCAAGATACAGGGCCTGGAAACACCATATATTTT. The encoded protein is CASSQDTGPGNTIYF.

This chain's CDR3 is CASSPGQQYNEQFF. CDR3 nucleotides: TGTGCCAGCAGCCCCGGGCAGCAGTACAATGAGCAGTTCTTC. The chain uses TRBV7-6 and TRBJ2-1, with no clear D. This CDR3 region has 14 residues. The V gene lost 5 bases and the J gene lost 4 bases, with 12 bases spanning the gap. Looked up from germline, CDR1 is SGHVS and CDR2 is FNYEAQ.

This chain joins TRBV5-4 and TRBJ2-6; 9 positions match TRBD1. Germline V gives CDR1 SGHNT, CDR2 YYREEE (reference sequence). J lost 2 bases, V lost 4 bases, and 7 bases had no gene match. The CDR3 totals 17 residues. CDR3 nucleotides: TGTGCCAGCAGCCGGGACAGGGCCACCCCTGGGGCCAACGTCCTGACTTTC. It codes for CASSRDRATPGANVLTF.

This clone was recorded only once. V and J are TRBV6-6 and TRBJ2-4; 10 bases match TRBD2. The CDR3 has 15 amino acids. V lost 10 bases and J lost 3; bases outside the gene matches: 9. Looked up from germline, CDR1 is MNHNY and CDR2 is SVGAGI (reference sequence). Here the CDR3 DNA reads TGTGCCATCAGCGGGGGGGCCTTGGGCAAAAACATTCAGTACTTC. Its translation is CAISGGALGKNIQYF.

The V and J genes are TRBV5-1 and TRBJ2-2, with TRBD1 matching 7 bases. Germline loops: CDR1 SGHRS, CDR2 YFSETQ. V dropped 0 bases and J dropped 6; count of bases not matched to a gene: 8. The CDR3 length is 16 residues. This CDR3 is CASSLADRSIAGELFF. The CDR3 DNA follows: TGCGCCAGCAGCTTGGCGGACAGGAGCATTGCCGGGGAGCTGTTTTTT.

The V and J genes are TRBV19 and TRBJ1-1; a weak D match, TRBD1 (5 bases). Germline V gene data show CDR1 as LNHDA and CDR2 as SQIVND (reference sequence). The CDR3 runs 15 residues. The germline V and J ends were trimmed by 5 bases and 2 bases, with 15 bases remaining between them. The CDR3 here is CASSSGGTANTEAFF. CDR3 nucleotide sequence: TGTGCCAGTAGTTCCGGTGGGACGGCAAACACTGAAGCTTTCTTT.

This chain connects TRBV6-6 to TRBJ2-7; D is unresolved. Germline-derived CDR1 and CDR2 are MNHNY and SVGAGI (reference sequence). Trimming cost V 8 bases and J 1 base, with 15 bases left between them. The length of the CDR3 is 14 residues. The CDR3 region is CASGDPSLSYEQYF. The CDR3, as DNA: TGTGCCAGCGGTGATCCAAGCCTTTCCTACGAGCAGTACTTC.

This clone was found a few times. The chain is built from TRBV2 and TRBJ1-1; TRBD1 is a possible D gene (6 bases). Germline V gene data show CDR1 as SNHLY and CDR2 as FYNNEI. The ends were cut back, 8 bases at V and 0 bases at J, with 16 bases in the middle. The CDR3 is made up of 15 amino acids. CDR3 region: CASYRTERMNTEAFF. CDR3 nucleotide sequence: TGTGCCAGCTACCGGACAGAGAGAATGAACACTGAAGCTTTCTTT. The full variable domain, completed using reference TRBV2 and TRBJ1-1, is EPEVTQTPSHQVTQMGQEVILRCVPISNHLYFYWYRQILGQKVEFLVSFYNNEISEKSEIFDDQFSVERPDGSNFTLKIRSTKLEDSAMYFCASYRTERMNTEAFFGQGTRLTVV.

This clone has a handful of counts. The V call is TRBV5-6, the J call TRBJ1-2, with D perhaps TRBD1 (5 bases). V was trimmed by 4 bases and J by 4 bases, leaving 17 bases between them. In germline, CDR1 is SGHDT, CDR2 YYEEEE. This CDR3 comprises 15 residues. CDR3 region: CASSAPGTWGYGYTF. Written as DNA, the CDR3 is TGTGCCAGCAGCGCGCCAGGGACCTGGGGCTATGGCTACACCTTC.

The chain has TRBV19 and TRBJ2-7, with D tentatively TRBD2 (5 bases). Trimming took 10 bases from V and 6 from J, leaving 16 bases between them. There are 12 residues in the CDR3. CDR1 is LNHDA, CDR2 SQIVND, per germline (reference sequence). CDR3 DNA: TGTGCCACGATGCACGGGAACGGCGAGCAGTACTTC. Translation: CATMHGNGEQYF.

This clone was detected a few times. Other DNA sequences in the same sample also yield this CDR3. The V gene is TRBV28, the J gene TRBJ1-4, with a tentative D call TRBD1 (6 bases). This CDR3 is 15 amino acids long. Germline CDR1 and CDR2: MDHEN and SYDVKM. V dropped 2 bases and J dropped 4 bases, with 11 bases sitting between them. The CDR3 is CASSLTGGGNEKLFF. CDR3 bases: TGTGCCAGCAGTTTAACAGGAGGGGGTAATGAAAAACTGTTTTTT.

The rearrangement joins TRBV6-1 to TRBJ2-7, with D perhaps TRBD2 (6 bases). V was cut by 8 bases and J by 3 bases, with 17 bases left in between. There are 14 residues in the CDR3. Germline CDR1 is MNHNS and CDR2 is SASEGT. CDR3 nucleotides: TGTGCCAGCGCCCGAGCCTGGGGGGACTACGAGCAGTACTTC. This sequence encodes CASARAWGDYEQYF.

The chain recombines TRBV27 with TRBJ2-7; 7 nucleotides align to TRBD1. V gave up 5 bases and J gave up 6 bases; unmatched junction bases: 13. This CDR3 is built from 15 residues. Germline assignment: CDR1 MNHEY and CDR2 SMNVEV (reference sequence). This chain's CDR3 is CASSLIRDSRREQYF. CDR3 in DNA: TGTGCCAGCAGTCTTATTCGGGACAGCCGTCGCGAGCAGTACTTC.

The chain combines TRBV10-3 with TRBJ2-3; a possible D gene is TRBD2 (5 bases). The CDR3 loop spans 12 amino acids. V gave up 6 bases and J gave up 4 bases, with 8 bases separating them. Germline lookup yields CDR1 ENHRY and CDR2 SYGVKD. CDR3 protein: CAISRGSDTQYF. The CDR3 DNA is TGTGCCATCAGCCGCGGGTCAGATACGCAGTATTTT.

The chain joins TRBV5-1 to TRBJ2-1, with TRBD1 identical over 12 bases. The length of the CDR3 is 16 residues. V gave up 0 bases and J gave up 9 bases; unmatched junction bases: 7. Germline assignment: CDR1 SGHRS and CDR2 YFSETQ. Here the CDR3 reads CASSLAGTGGKSEQFF. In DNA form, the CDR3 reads TGCGCCAGCAGCTTGGCCGGGACAGGGGGCAAGAGTGAGCAGTTCTTC.

This CDR3 reads CASSADTHYGYTF. The CDR3 DNA sequence: TGCGCCAGCAGCGCCGACACCCACTATGGCTACACCTTC. This chain connects TRBV5-1 to TRBJ1-2; no firm D call. Deletions cut 4 bases from V and 3 bases from J, with 10 bases between. CDR1 and CDR2 from the germline V gene are SGHRS and YFSETQ. This CDR3 is 13 amino acids long.

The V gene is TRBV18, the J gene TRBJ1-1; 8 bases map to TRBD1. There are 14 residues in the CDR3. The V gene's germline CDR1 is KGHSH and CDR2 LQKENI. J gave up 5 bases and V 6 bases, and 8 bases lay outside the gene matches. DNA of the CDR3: TGTGCCAGCTCTCTCCAGGGGGCGAGGACTGAAGCTTTCTTT. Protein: CASSLQGARTEAFF.

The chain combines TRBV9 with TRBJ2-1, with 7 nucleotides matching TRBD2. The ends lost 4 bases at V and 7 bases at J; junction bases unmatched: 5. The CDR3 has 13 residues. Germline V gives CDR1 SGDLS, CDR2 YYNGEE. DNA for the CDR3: TGTGCCAGCAGCTTCGGGACTACTAATGAGCAGTTCTTC. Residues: CASSFGTTNEQFF.

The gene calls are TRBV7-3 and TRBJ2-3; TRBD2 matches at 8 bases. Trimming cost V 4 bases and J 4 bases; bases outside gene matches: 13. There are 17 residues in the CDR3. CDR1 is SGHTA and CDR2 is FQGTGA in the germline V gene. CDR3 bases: TGTGCCAGCAGCTCCTCCCCTTTAGGAGCGGGGGCAGATACGCAGTATTTT. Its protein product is CASSSSPLGAGADTQYF.

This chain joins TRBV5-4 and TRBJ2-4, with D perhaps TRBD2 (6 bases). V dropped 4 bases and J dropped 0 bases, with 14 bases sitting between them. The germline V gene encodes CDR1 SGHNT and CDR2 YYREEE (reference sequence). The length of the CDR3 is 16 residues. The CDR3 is CASSPPGDLAKNIQYF. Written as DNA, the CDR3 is TGTGCCAGCAGCCCCCCGGGGGATCTAGCCAAAAACATTCAGTACTTC. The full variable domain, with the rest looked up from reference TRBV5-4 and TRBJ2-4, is ETGVTQSPTHLIKTRGQQVTLRCSSQSGHNTVSWYQQALGQGPQFIFQYYREEENGRGNFPPRFSGLQFPNYSSELNVNALELDDSALYLCASSPPGDLAKNIQYFGAGTRLSVL.

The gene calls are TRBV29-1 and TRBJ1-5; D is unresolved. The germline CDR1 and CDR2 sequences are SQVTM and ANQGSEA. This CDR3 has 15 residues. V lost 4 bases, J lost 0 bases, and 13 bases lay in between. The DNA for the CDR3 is TGCAGCGTTGCAGGAGGATCTAATAGCAATCAGCCCCAGCATTTT. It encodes CSVAGGSNSNQPQHF.

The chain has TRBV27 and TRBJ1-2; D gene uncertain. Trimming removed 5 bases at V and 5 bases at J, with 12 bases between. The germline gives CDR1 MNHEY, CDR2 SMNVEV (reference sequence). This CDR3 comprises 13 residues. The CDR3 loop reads CASSPTLGYGYTF. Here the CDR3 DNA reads TGTGCCAGCAGTCCAACCCTTGGGTATGGCTACACCTTC.

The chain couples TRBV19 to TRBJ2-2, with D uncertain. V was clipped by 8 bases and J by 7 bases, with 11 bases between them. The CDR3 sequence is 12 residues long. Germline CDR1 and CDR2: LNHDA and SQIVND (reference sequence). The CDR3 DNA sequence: TGTGCCAGTTTGGGTCGGGTCGGGGAGCTGTTTTTT. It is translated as CASLGRVGELFF.

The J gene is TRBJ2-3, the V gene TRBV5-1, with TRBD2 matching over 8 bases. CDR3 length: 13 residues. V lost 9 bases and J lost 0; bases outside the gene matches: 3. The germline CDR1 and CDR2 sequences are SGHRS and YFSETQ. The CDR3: CATGTRSTDTQYF. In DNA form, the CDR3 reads TGCGCCACCGGGACTAGGAGCACAGATACGCAGTATTTT.

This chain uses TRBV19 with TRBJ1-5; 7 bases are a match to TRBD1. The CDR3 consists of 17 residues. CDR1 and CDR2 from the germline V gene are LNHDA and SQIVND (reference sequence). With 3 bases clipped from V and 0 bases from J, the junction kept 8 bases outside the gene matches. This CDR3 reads CASSMSGQPYSNQPQHF. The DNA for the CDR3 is TGTGCCAGTAGTATGTCGGGACAGCCGTATAGCAATCAGCCCCAGCATTTT. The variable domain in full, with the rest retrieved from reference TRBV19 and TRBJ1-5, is DGGITQSPKYLFRKEGQNVTLSCEQNLNHDAMYWYRQDPGQGLRLIYYSQIVNDFQKGDIAEGYSVSREKKESFPLTVTSAQKNPTAFYLCASSMSGQPYSNQPQHFGDGTRLSIL.

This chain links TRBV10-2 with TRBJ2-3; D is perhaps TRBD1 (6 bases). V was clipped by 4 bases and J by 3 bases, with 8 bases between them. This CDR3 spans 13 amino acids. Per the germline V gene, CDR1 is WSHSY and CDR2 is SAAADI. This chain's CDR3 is CASSGQGTDTQYF. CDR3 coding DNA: TGCGCCAGCAGTGGCCAGGGGACAGATACGCAGTATTTT.